These 5 T cell receptor beta chains came from one sample sequenced in a study of T cells in women clearing cervical HPV infection. Libraries were prepared by immunoSEQ multiplex PCR; TCRdb keeps only in-frame clonotypes and omits some of them. This sample contains 40,000 to 55,000 clones. The sequenced sample consisted of blood buffy coat. Every receptor here comes from a woman aged 18-69 years with a cervical HPV16 infection that either progressed to CIN3+ or cleared (not recorded which).

A word on this clone: The missing CDR3 end, 3 residues past where the read stops, is filled in from the germline J gene. The rearrangement uses TRBV19 and TRBJ2-7; D possibly matches TRBD1 or TRBD2 (5 bases each). Germline V lookup: CDR1 LNHDA, CDR2 SQIVND (reference sequence). This CDR3 region has 14 residues. Deletions cut 5 bases from V and 1 base from J, with 12 bases between. The CDR3 loop is CASSASEGSYEQYF. The sequenced CDR3 bases are TGTGCCAGTAGTGCGAGTGAGGGGTCCTACGAG.

Turning to this clone: The read is 3 residues too short to cover the CDR3 end, so that end is filled in from the germline J gene. The chain joins TRBV5-1 to TRBJ1-1; D gene ambiguous. The V gene lost 0 bases and the J gene lost 3 bases, with 6 bases spanning the gap. Germline values: CDR1 SGHRS, CDR2 YFSETQ. The CDR3 spans 13 residues. CDR3 sequence: CASSLVLDTEAFF. CDR3 DNA, as far as it was read: TGCGCCAGCAGCTTGGTCCTCGACACTGAA. The whole variable domain, remainder taken from reference TRBV5-1 and TRBJ1-1, is KAGVTQTPRYLIKTRGQQVTLSCSPISGHRSVSWYQQTPGQGLQFLFEYFSETQRNKGNFPGRFSGRQFSNSRSEMNVSTLELGDSALYLCASSLVLDTEAFFGQGTRLTVV.

Details on this clone: The CDR3 is cut off 3 residues early in the read; its end comes from the germline J gene. The chain combines TRBV19 with TRBJ2-3; a weak D match, TRBD2 (6 bases). V lost 9 bases to trimming and J lost 0 bases, with 22 bases between them. From germline, CDR1 is LNHDA and CDR2 SQIVND (reference sequence). The CDR3 covers 17 residues. The sequenced part of the CDR3 DNA is TGTGCCAGCAGGAGAGGTGGAGGGTCCGCTAGCACAGATACG. As protein: CASRRGGGSASTDT. The CDR3 in its entirety is CASRRGGGSASTDTQYF.

As for this clone: The sequence runs out 3 residues before the end of the CDR3; the remainder is reconstructed from the germline J gene. The J gene is TRBJ2-1, the V gene TRBV5-1; 9 bases are a match to TRBD2. The CDR3 consists of 18 residues. The germline gives CDR1 SGHRS, CDR2 YFSETQ. V shed 0 bases and J 2 bases; nucleotides not matched to a gene: 9. CDR3 bases read: TGCGCCAGCAGCTTGGATGCGGGGGGGCCGCCCCCCTACAATGAG. Translated: CASSLDAGGPPPYNE. The whole CDR3 sequence reads CASSLDAGGPPPYNEQFF.

In regard to this clone: The CDR3 end is not reached by the read, which stops 3 residues before it; the germline J gene fills it in. This chain uses TRBV20-1 with TRBJ1-5; TRBD1 is a possible D gene (5 bases). V shed 4 bases and J shed 5 bases, with 12 bases lying between them. The germline V gene encodes CDR1 DFQATT and CDR2 SNEGSKA (reference sequence). The CDR3 runs to 13 residues. The CDR3 reads CSAKWGRDQPQHF. Incomplete CDR3 DNA: TGCAGTGCTAAGTGGGGCAGGGATCAGCCC.